These 18 T cell receptor beta chains were sequenced from one sample in a study of OX40 agonist ivuxolimab in advanced cancers. The repertoire was sequenced with immunoSEQ multiplex PCR; TCRdb's copy has only in-frame clones and lacks some. In the table there are about 16,000 clones, 75% to 85% of which are singletons. Sequencing was performed on CD4+ or CD8+ T cells sorted from blood, taken in a trial of the OX40 agonist ivuxolimab. The receptors were sampled from an adult with an advanced solid tumor such as melanoma, head and neck, liver or kidney cancer.

The chain has TRBV10-3 and TRBJ2-5, with D uncertain. V dropped 0 bases and J dropped 4 bases, with 15 bases sitting between them. The CDR3 runs 16 residues. CDR1 is ENHRY and CDR2 is SYGVKD in the germline V gene. CDR3 nucleotide sequence: TGTGCCATCAGTGAGTCGGGTACTCACACCACAGAGACCCAGTACTTC. It specifies CAISESGTHTTETQYF.

This clone was seen more than once but under ten times. This chain connects TRBV7-9 to TRBJ1-2; no firm D call. CDR1 and CDR2 (germline): SEHNR, FQNEAQ (reference sequence). The V end was cut by 5 bases, the J end by 0 bases, with 10 bases between. This CDR3 contains 14 residues. The CDR3: CASSPTATNYGYTF. The CDR3, as DNA: TGTGCCAGCAGCCCCACGGCAACTAACTATGGCTACACCTTC.

The chain carries TRBV7-8 and TRBJ2-1; D possibly corresponds to TRBD2 (6 bases). Germline V lookup: CDR1 SGHVS, CDR2 FQNEAQ. This CDR3 has 15 residues. Trimming removed 9 bases at V and 4 bases at J, with 19 bases between. CDR3 DNA sequence: TGTGCCAGTAAAAAGGGAGGCCTTTCATACAATGAGCAGTTCTTC. Residues: CASKKGGLSYNEQFF.

This clone appeared a single time. The genes are TRBV5-6 and TRBJ2-7; D is unresolved. The CDR3 extends over 12 amino acids. Germline CDR1 SGHDT, CDR2 YYEEEE. Trimming took 2 bases from V and 7 from J, leaving 10 bases between them. The CDR3 DNA is TGTGCCAGCAGCTTCTACTGGCAGGAGCAGTACTTC. Its protein product is CASSFYWQEQYF.

This sequence joins TRBV27 and TRBJ2-2, with TRBD1 matching 7 bases. J was trimmed by 6 bases and V by 4 bases; bases with no gene match: 8. CDR1 is MNHEY and CDR2 is SMNVEV in the germline V gene (reference sequence). The CDR3 extends over 15 amino acids. The CDR3 nucleotides are TGTGCCAGCAGTTGGGCAGGGGGAATGGCCGGGGAGCTGTTTTTT. Translation: CASSWAGGMAGELFF.

In its sample, this clone is medium-sized. This rearrangement joins TRBV27 to TRBJ2-3; no definite D call. Per the germline V gene, CDR1 is MNHEY and CDR2 is SMNVEV (reference sequence). The germline V and J ends were trimmed by 3 bases and 8 bases, with 3 bases remaining between them. The CDR3 is 10 amino acids. CDR3 sequence: CASSFPTQYF. CDR3 DNA sequence: TGTGCCAGCAGTTTCCCTACGCAGTATTTT.

This sequence joins TRBV2 and TRBJ1-1; the D gene is possibly TRBD1 (5 bases). Looked up from germline, CDR1 is SNHLY and CDR2 is FYNNEI. Trimming stripped 5 bases from V and 9 bases from J, with 13 bases between. The CDR3 runs 12 residues. This chain's CDR3 is CASSFRDQKAFF. The CDR3 region has the DNA TGTGCCAGCAGTTTCCGGGACCAGAAAGCTTTCTTT.

The chain recombines TRBV18 with TRBJ1-4; D might be TRBD1 (5 bases). The CDR3 length is 17 residues. Germline CDR1 is KGHSH and CDR2 is LQKENI. V lost 4 bases, J lost 1 base, and 16 bases lay in between. The CDR3 bases are TGTGCCAGCTCACACGAAATCCAGGGAGTAACTAATGAAAAACTGTTTTTT. Encoded protein: CASSHEIQGVTNEKLFF.

This rearrangement joins TRBV5-1 to TRBJ2-7; tentative D call: TRBD1 (6 bases). Trimming cost V 3 bases and J 2 bases, with 18 bases left between them. The CDR3 extends over 16 amino acids. CDR1 and CDR2 from the germline V gene are SGHRS and YFSETQ. DNA of the CDR3: TGCGCCAGCAGCTCGGGTACAGGACAGTCCGCCTACGAGCAGTACTTC. Protein product: CASSSGTGQSAYEQYF.

V gene TRBV7-8 combines with J gene TRBJ2-1; TRBD1 agrees at 7 bases. This CDR3 has 13 residues. The V segment lost 5 bases and the J segment 12 bases; nucleotides outside the gene matches: 10. Germline V gives CDR1 SGHVS, CDR2 FQNEAQ. CDR3 nucleotide sequence: TGTGCCAGCAGCACATCGACAGGGCTTGGGCAGTTCTTC. Its translation: CASSTSTGLGQFF. The entire variable domain, with the rest obtained from reference TRBV7-8 and TRBJ2-1, is as follows: GAGVSQSPRYKVAKRGQDVALRCDPISGHVSLFWYQQALGQGPEFLTYFQNEAQLDKSGLPSDRFFAERPEGSVSTLKIQRTQQEDSAVYLCASSTSTGLGQFFGPGTRLTVL.

CDR3 in amino acids: CASRNPMLAGYTF. DNA of the CDR3: TGTGCCAGCAGGAACCCCATGTTGGCTGGCTACACCTTC. The chain uses TRBV2 and TRBJ1-2; D remains ambiguous. The V gene's germline CDR1 is SNHLY and CDR2 FYNNEI. The CDR3 contains 13 residues. Between the trimmed V and J ends, which lost 6 bases and 7 bases, there was a span of 15 bases.

The chain combines TRBV5-4 with TRBJ1-1; 10 nucleotides align to TRBD1. Germline CDR1 reads SGHNT; CDR2 reads YYREEE (reference sequence). This CDR3 has 15 amino acids. V lost 0 bases and J lost 6; bases outside the gene matches: 5. The chain's CDR3 is CASSLETGGMAEAFF. The CDR3 DNA is TGTGCCAGCAGCTTGGAGACAGGGGGCATGGCTGAAGCTTTCTTT.

V gene TRBV2 combines with J gene TRBJ1-2; 8 bases agree with TRBD1. The CDR3 length is 22 residues. From germline, CDR1 is SNHLY and CDR2 FYNNEI. The trim removed 4 bases at V and 4 bases at J, leaving 29 bases unmatched. For the CDR3, the DNA is TGTGCCAGCAGTGGGTCACAGGGGGGCGCGTCCTCTAACCCTTACAGATCCTATGGCTACACCTTC. Its translation is CASSGSQGGASSNPYRSYGYTF.

This chain joins TRBV19 and TRBJ1-2; TRBD1 matches at 10 bases. The junction had 8 bases not matched to a gene; V was cut back by 6 bases and J by 7 bases. CDR3 length: 14 amino acids. The germline CDR1 and CDR2 sequences are LNHDA and SQIVND (reference sequence). The DNA for the CDR3 is TGTGCCAGTAGAGCCGGACAGGGGGACGGTGGCTACACCTTC. As protein: CASRAGQGDGGYTF.

This rearrangement joins TRBV28 to TRBJ1-5; TRBD1 might be the D (6 bases). Germline assignment: CDR1 MDHEN and CDR2 SYDVKM. This CDR3 has 17 residues. V lost 2 bases and J lost 4, with 18 bases in between. CDR3 region: CASSLEKLGTPNQPQHF. Written as DNA, the CDR3 is TGTGCCAGCAGTTTAGAAAAACTCGGGACACCTAATCAGCCCCAGCATTTT.

The sample holds a few counts of this clone. CDR3 protein: CASSESSRAFF. DNA for the CDR3: TGCGCCAGCAGTGAGTCCTCAAGAGCTTTCTTT. The chain carries TRBV10-1 and TRBJ1-1; D remains unclear. V was shortened by 0 bases and J by 10 bases, with 6 bases between the two germline ends. Germline lookup yields CDR1 WNHNN and CDR2 SYGVQD (reference sequence). The CDR3 sequence is 11 residues long.

V gene TRBV7-9 combines with J gene TRBJ2-7, with D possibly TRBD1 on 6 matching bases. Germline-derived CDR1 and CDR2 are SEHNR and FQNEAQ (reference sequence). Trimming removed 6 bases at V and 3 bases at J, with 12 bases between. CDR3 length: 13 amino acids. The CDR3 here is CASRKGDNYEQYF. The CDR3 bases are TGTGCCAGCAGGAAGGGGGACAACTACGAGCAGTACTTC. The variable domain in full, with the rest retrieved from reference TRBV7-9 and TRBJ2-7, is DTGVSQNPRHKITKRGQNVTFRCDPISEHNRLYWYRQTLGQGPEFLTYFQNEAQLEKSRLLSDRFSAERPKGSFSTLEIQRTEQGDSAMYLCASRKGDNYEQYFGPGTRLTVT.

The chain recombines TRBV13 with TRBJ2-7; 9 bases are a match to TRBD1. Per the germline V gene, CDR1 is PRHDT and CDR2 is FYEKMQ (reference sequence). V was clipped by 0 bases and J by 6 bases; unmatched bases: 6. This CDR3 comprises 15 residues. The DNA for the CDR3 is TGTGCCAGCAGCTTAGGGCCCCCGGGACAGGGCGAGCAGTACTTC. It is translated as CASSLGPPGQGEQYF.